These 32 T cell receptor beta chains were sequenced from one sample in a study of T cells in Graves' hyperthyroidism and ophthalmopathy. There were TCR beta CDR3 regions amplified from RNA transcripts. The study used the HTBI primer set for a first-round RT-PCR of the TCR CDR3. TCRdb re-called the multiplex PCR reads with MiXCR, one entry per CDR3 protein. The sample consists of a few hundred thousand distinct CDR3 sequences, around 14% of them appearing once. Material for sequencing was blood. Every receptor here comes from a woman aged 25 to 39 with Graves' hyperthyroidism.

This clonotype was seen only a few times. This chain's CDR3 is CASSSWDGINYGYTF. In nucleotides, the CDR3 is TGCGCCAGCAGCTCCTGGGACGGAATTAACTATGGCTACACCTTC. V gene TRBV5-1 combines with J gene TRBJ1-2, with D tentatively TRBD1 (5 bases). The germline gives CDR1 SGHRS, CDR2 YFSETQ. Trimming pared 3 bases from V and 1 base from J, leaving 13 bases between. This CDR3 spans 15 amino acids.

V is TRBV6-1 and J is TRBJ1-5; no firm D call. There are 14 residues in the CDR3. V lost 5 bases and J lost 5, with 13 bases in between. Germline V lookup: CDR1 MNHNS, CDR2 SASEGT. The CDR3, as DNA: TGTGCCAGCAGTAAAGGACGGTATGATCAGCCCCAGCATTTT. This translates into CASSKGRYDQPQHF.

This clonotype was picked up a small number of times. The V call is TRBV20-1, the J call TRBJ1-5; weak D call: TRBD1 (6 bases). CDR1 DFQATT and CDR2 SNEGSKA come from the germline V gene (reference sequence). There are 15 residues in the CDR3. Trimming removed 1 base from V and 6 bases from J, with 16 bases in between. In nucleotides, the CDR3 is TGCAGTGCTAGAGCGTCCAGGGGAGACAGTCAGCCCCAGCATTTT. Its translation: CSARASRGDSQPQHF.

The chain uses TRBV18 and TRBJ2-1; 8 bases are shared with TRBD2. Germline lookup yields CDR1 KGHSH and CDR2 LQKENI. This CDR3 region has 14 residues. With 2 bases clipped from V and 7 bases from J, the junction kept 4 bases outside the gene matches. CDR3 sequence reads: CASSPMSGGNEQFF. In DNA, the CDR3 is TGTGCCAGCTCACCAATGAGCGGGGGAAATGAGCAGTTCTTC.

The chain couples TRBV3-1 to TRBJ1-5; a weak D match, TRBD1 (5 bases). Germline lookup yields CDR1 LGHDT and CDR2 YNNKEL (reference sequence). V lost 6 bases and J lost 5, with 17 bases in between. The CDR3 sequence is 15 residues long. CDR3 amino acids: CASSQSGGPYQPQHF. The CDR3 region has the DNA TGTGCCAGCAGTCAAAGCGGGGGTCCCTATCAGCCCCAGCATTTT.

The table lists this clonotype with many counts. This sequence joins TRBV28 and TRBJ1-5, with TRBD1 matching over 9 bases. The CDR3 covers 14 residues. V gave up 5 bases and J gave up 6 bases; unmatched junction bases: 5. Per the germline V gene, CDR1 is MDHEN and CDR2 is SYDVKM. CDR3: CASSEDRGTQPQHF. CDR3 DNA: TGTGCCAGCAGTGAGGACAGGGGCACTCAGCCCCAGCATTTT.

The CDR3 protein is CASSMGRTGLSNQPQHF. The CDR3 DNA is TGTGCCAGCAGTATGGGGCGTACAGGGCTCAGCAATCAGCCCCAGCATTTT. The J gene is TRBJ1-5, the V gene TRBV27; possibly TRBD1 for D (6 bases). The CDR3 sequence is 17 residues long. V gave up 5 bases and J gave up 1 base, with 18 bases separating them. Germline CDR1 MNHEY, CDR2 SMNVEV (reference sequence).

This clonotype was counted at least ten times. The rearrangement joins TRBV6-1 to TRBJ2-7; the match to TRBD1 covers 8 bases. The CDR3 spans 14 residues. Germline trimming cut 5 bases from V and 4 bases from J; bases unmatched to any gene: 7. Germline V lookup: CDR1 MNHNS, CDR2 SASEGT. The CDR3, as DNA: TGTGCCAGCAGTCCCACGGACAGGGAGTACGAGCAGTACTTC. Amino acid sequence: CASSPTDREYEQYF.

This chain links TRBV11-3 with TRBJ2-1, with TRBD2 identical over 7 bases. The CDR3 runs to 12 residues. The trim removed 5 bases at V and 15 bases at J, leaving 10 bases unmatched. Per the germline V gene, CDR1 is SGHNT and CDR2 is YENEEA. CDR3: CASSPGGGSAFF. In DNA form, the CDR3 reads TGTGCCAGCAGCCCGGGCGGCGGGAGTGCGTTCTTC.

The table lists this clonotype with many counts. This CDR3 reads CASSFGQGGLAFDEQYF. DNA of the CDR3: TGTGCCAGCAGCTTTGGACAGGGCGGACTAGCGTTCGACGAGCAGTACTTC. This chain connects TRBV11-2 to TRBJ2-7, with D tentatively TRBD2 (9 bases). This CDR3 comprises 17 residues. V was trimmed by 3 bases and J by 5 bases, leaving 23 bases between them. The germline CDR1 and CDR2 sequences are SGHAT and FQNNGV.

This clonotype came up many times. CDR3 sequence reads: CASSFDRADYNEQFF. The CDR3 DNA sequence: TGTGCCAGCAGCTTCGACAGGGCGGACTACAATGAGCAGTTCTTC. The rearrangement joins TRBV7-9 to TRBJ2-1; 7 bases are shared with TRBD1. Germline V gene data show CDR1 as SEHNR and CDR2 as FQNEAQ (reference sequence). The CDR3 loop spans 15 amino acids. Trimming at V came to 3 bases and at J to 3 bases, leaving 5 bases not matched to a gene.

V gene TRBV6-5 combines with J gene TRBJ2-3, with unresolved D. This CDR3 is built from 16 residues. The germline gives CDR1 MNHEY, CDR2 SVGAGI. V gave up 4 bases and J gave up 3 bases, with 17 bases separating them. The CDR3 sequence: CASSFPVTTPTDTQYF. CDR3 DNA: TGTGCCAGCAGTTTCCCCGTAACCACCCCGACAGATACGCAGTATTTT.

This clonotype was detected only a few times. The genes are TRBV4-1 and TRBJ2-1; TRBD2 might be the D (5 bases). V shed 3 bases and J shed 5 bases, with 23 bases lying between them. The germline V gene has CDR1 MGHRA and CDR2 YSYEKL. The CDR3 totals 18 residues. CDR3 in amino acids: CASSQGLARLQNNNEQFF. The CDR3 DNA reads as TGCGCCAGCAGCCAGGGTCTGGCGAGACTACAAAACAACAATGAGCAGTTCTTC.

This clonotype was found a few times. The chain has TRBV7-9 and TRBJ1-4; D call uncertain. CDR1 is SEHNR, CDR2 FQNEAQ, per germline (reference sequence). The CDR3 contains 13 residues. The ends were cut back, 0 bases at V and 5 bases at J, with 4 bases in the middle. CDR3 residues: CASSLALNEKLFF. The DNA of the CDR3 is TGTGCCAGCAGCTTAGCCCTAAATGAAAAACTGTTTTTT.

This clonotype was seen many times. J is TRBJ2-7 and V is TRBV18, with D possibly being TRBD1 (7 bases). Trimming stripped 4 bases from V and 6 bases from J, with 16 bases between. This CDR3 has 14 amino acids. Looked up from germline, CDR1 is KGHSH and CDR2 is LQKENI. Here the CDR3 DNA reads TGTGCCAGCTCACTCGCGGGACAGTCCGCCGAGCAGTACTTC. It translates to CASSLAGQSAEQYF.

CDR3 nucleotide sequence: TGTGCCAGCAGTTACTCGGTTGCTCGTGGTGGCTACACCTTC. Residues: CASSYSVARGGYTF. The chain uses TRBV6-2 or TRBV6-3 and TRBJ1-2; no definite D call. V was pared by 0 bases and J by 7 bases, with 12 bases between. Germline-derived CDR1 and CDR2 are MNHEY and SVGEGT. There are 14 residues in the CDR3.

At least ten counts were recorded for this clonotype. The chain is built from TRBV11-2 and TRBJ2-7; D remains unclear. This CDR3 contains 13 residues. Looked up from germline, CDR1 is SGHAT and CDR2 is FQNNGV. Trimming removed 5 bases at V and 2 bases at J, with 10 bases between. CDR3 DNA: TGTGCCAGCAGCGCGGCGAACCCCTACGAGCAGTACTTC. Protein sequence: CASSAANPYEQYF.

This chain connects TRBV6-1 to TRBJ1-1; 10 bases align to TRBD1. The CDR3 sequence is 17 residues long. CDR1 is MNHNS and CDR2 is SASEGT in the germline V gene. With 6 bases clipped from V and 5 bases from J, the junction kept 15 bases outside the gene matches. The CDR3 region is CASSDLGTGVSRTEAFF. The CDR3 DNA reads TGTGCCAGCAGCGACCTCGGGACAGGGGTTAGTAGGACTGAAGCTTTCTTT.

This clonotype was recorded at least ten times. The rearrangement links TRBV28 to TRBJ1-1; weak D call: TRBD1 (6 bases). V was trimmed by 2 bases and J by 0 bases, leaving 10 bases between them. This CDR3 is 15 amino acids long. CDR1 and CDR2 from the germline V gene are MDHEN and SYDVKM. CDR3 protein: CASSLVGAMNTEAFF. CDR3 nucleotides: TGTGCCAGCAGTTTAGTGGGGGCCATGAACACTGAAGCTTTCTTT. Full variable domain (outside the CDR3, taken from reference TRBV28 and TRBJ1-1): DVKVTQSSRYLVKRTGEKVFLECVQDMDHENMFWYRQDPGLGLRLIYFSYDVKMKEKGDIPEGYSVSREKKERFSLILESASTNQTSMYLCASSLVGAMNTEAFFGQGTRLTVV.

This clonotype was recorded many times. The chain recombines TRBV27 with TRBJ2-1, with D unresolved. The CDR3 runs 16 residues. The ends were cut back, 8 bases at V and 2 bases at J, with 19 bases in the middle. Germline CDR1 reads MNHEY; CDR2 reads SMNVEV (reference sequence). For the CDR3, the DNA is TGTGCCAGCGGATTCCAAGCAGCGAGTACCTACAATGAGCAGTTCTTC. Amino acids: CASGFQAASTYNEQFF.

A few counts support this clonotype. The chain is built from TRBV19 and TRBJ1-2; D perhaps matches TRBD1 (5 bases). Germline V gene sequence: CDR1 LNHDA, CDR2 SQIVND (reference sequence). V lost 5 bases and J lost 1, with 14 bases in between. This CDR3 is built from 15 residues. The CDR3 coding sequence is TGTGCCAGTAGTCCTCGAGGGGTTGGTAACTATGGCTACACCTTC. Translation: CASSPRGVGNYGYTF.

This clonotype was observed at least ten times. V usage is TRBV3-1 and J usage is TRBJ2-7, with D hard to call. This CDR3 has 13 amino acids. The germline V gene encodes CDR1 LGHDT and CDR2 YNNKEL (reference sequence). V was trimmed by 6 bases and J by 2 bases, leaving 11 bases between them. CDR3 nucleotides: TGTGCCAGCAGTATGGGGTCCCCCTACGAGCAGTACTTC. Its translation: CASSMGSPYEQYF.

This clonotype was detected a few times. This chain links TRBV25-1 with TRBJ2-2, with no clear D. The CDR3 runs 13 residues. V gave up 3 bases and J gave up 5 bases, with 7 bases separating them. Germline loops: CDR1 MGHDK, CDR2 SYGVNS. The CDR3 bases are TGTGCCAGCAGTGATGGTAGGACCGGGGAGCTGTTTTTT. Encoded protein: CASSDGRTGELFF. Full variable domain (missing parts from reference TRBV25-1 and TRBJ2-2): EADIYQTPRYLVIGTGKKITLECSQTMGHDKMYWYQQDPGMELHLIHYSYGVNSTEKGDLSSESTVSRIRTEHFPLTLESARPSHTSQYLCASSDGRTGELFFGEGSRLTVL.

This clonotype has only a few counts. The chain carries TRBV3-1 and TRBJ2-2, with a weak D call TRBD2 (5 bases). The CDR3 is 17 residues long. V was cut by 4 bases and J by 0 bases, with 15 bases left in between. Germline V gene data show CDR1 as LGHDT and CDR2 as YNNKEL (reference sequence). CDR3: CASSPEMRGPNTGELFF. The DNA for the CDR3 is TGTGCCAGCAGCCCAGAAATGAGAGGGCCGAACACCGGGGAGCTGTTTTTT.

The chain joins TRBV14 to TRBJ2-1; 10 nucleotides match TRBD2. CDR3 length equals 20 residues. V lost 3 bases, J lost 4 bases, and 18 bases stayed unmatched. CDR1 SGHDN and CDR2 FVKESK come from the germline V gene. The CDR3 coding sequence is TGTGCCAGCAGCCACCTGACAGGGGCGGGGGGGACTAGCGCTTACAATGAGCAGTTCTTC. As protein: CASSHLTGAGGTSAYNEQFF. The whole variable domain, remainder taken from reference TRBV14 and TRBJ2-1, is EAGVTQFPSHSVIEKGQTVTLRCDPISGHDNLYWYRRVMGKEIKFLLHFVKESKQDESGMPNNRFLAERTGGTYSTLKVQPAELEDSGVYFCASSHLTGAGGTSAYNEQFFGPGTRLTVL.

This clonotype was detected ten times or more. The rearrangement joins TRBV3-1 to TRBJ2-1; D call uncertain. The germline V gene has CDR1 LGHDT and CDR2 YNNKEL (reference sequence). The ends were cut back, 0 bases at V and 15 bases at J, with 12 bases in the middle. The CDR3 loop spans 12 amino acids. The CDR3 is CASSQDRTPRFF. In nucleotides, the CDR3 is TGTGCCAGCAGCCAAGATCGAACCCCTCGGTTCTTC.

This clonotype was counted ten times or more. This chain connects TRBV28 to TRBJ2-1; 14 nucleotides agree with TRBD2. This CDR3 region has 19 residues. CDR1 MDHEN and CDR2 SYDVKM come from the germline V gene. The trim removed 7 bases at V and 8 bases at J, leaving 19 bases unmatched. The CDR3 DNA reads TGTGCCAGCATCCTCCCCCGGTCCGGGACTAGCGGGAGTTTGGATGAGCAGTTCTTC. Translated: CASILPRSGTSGSLDEQFF.

The chain uses TRBV12-5 and TRBJ1-1; no clear D gene. The CDR3 covers 15 residues. Trimming shortened V by 1 base and J by 1 base, and 10 bases separated the two germline ends. The germline CDR1 and CDR2 sequences are LGHNT and FRNRAP. CDR3 nucleotides: TGTGCTAGTGGTTTGGCCGGGTTAGGGAACACTGAAGCTTTCTTT. This sequence encodes CASGLAGLGNTEAFF.

There are many counts of this clonotype. The gene calls are TRBV20-1 and TRBJ2-7, with 10 bases identical to TRBD1. The CDR3 extends over 14 amino acids. Trimming removed 6 bases from V and 4 bases from J; junction bases left unmatched: 9. Germline V gene data show CDR1 as DFQATT and CDR2 as SNEGSKA (reference sequence). DNA of the CDR3: TGCAGTGCAATCCGGACAGGGGGAGGGTACGAGCAGTACTTC. Translating gives CSAIRTGGGYEQYF.

The chain uses TRBV20-1 and TRBJ2-7; weak D call: TRBD2 (5 bases). The germline V and J ends were trimmed by 1 base and 0 bases, with 7 bases remaining between them. The CDR3 loop spans 13 amino acids. The V gene's germline CDR1 is DFQATT and CDR2 SNEGSKA (reference sequence). The CDR3 DNA follows: TGCAGTGCTAGAGGCACTAGCTCCTACGAGCAGTACTTC. Translation gives CSARGTSSYEQYF.

The rearrangement joins TRBV10-3 to TRBJ2-2, with a possible D match to TRBD1 (6 bases). The CDR3 sequence is 15 residues long. The V gene's germline CDR1 is ENHRY and CDR2 SYGVKD. V was trimmed by 2 bases and J by 6 bases, leaving 13 bases between them. This CDR3 reads CAISEGGQGPGELFF. The DNA for the CDR3 is TGTGCCATCAGTGAGGGAGGCCAGGGGCCCGGGGAGCTGTTTTTT.

At least ten counts were recorded for this clonotype. The gene calls are TRBV28 and TRBJ1-5, with D perhaps TRBD1 (5 bases). Germline CDR1 reads MDHEN; CDR2 reads SYDVKM. Trimming left V 6 bases short and J 3 bases short, with 18 bases between. The CDR3 runs to 16 residues. CDR3 residues: CASSLAATGFNQPQHF. CDR3 DNA sequence: TGTGCCAGCAGCCTGGCGGCAACAGGATTCAATCAGCCCCAGCATTTT.